The 20 T cell receptor beta chains below were found in one sample sequenced in a study of blood T cell repertoires in COVID-19. Sequencing was performed with immunoSEQ multiplex PCR; in TCRdb, only in-frame clones are kept and a portion is missing. The data contain about 200,000 clones, over 70% of them singletons. Input material: peripheral blood. These receptors originate from a woman older than 75 with acute or convalescent COVID-19.

This chain connects TRBV6-5 to TRBJ2-1; a possible D gene is TRBD2 (6 bases). Germline V CDR1 and CDR2: MNHEY, SVGAGI. Trimming pared 10 bases from V and 0 bases from J, leaving 13 bases between. This CDR3 is 14 amino acids long. The CDR3 loop is CATQQTSSYNEQFF. For the CDR3, the DNA is TGTGCCACCCAACAGACTAGCTCCTACAATGAGCAGTTCTTC.

The genes are TRBV2 and TRBJ1-2; D not certain. CDR1 and CDR2 (germline): SNHLY, FYNNEI. The V and J ends lost 9 bases and 8 bases respectively, with 16 bases between them. The CDR3 totals 12 residues. In DNA, the CDR3 is TGTGCCAGGAGGGTTGGCCCTAAGGGCTACACCTTC. Its translation: CARRVGPKGYTF. The complete variable domain, with remaining parts taken from reference TRBV2 and TRBJ1-2, reads EPEVTQTPSHQVTQMGQEVILRCVPISNHLYFYWYRQILGQKVEFLVSFYNNEISEKSEIFDDQFSVERPDGSNFTLKIRSTKLEDSAMYFCARRVGPKGYTFGSGTRLTVV.

The rearrangement joins TRBV19 to TRBJ2-5; D is unresolved. Between the trimmed V and J ends, which lost 3 bases and 3 bases, there was a span of 5 bases. CDR1 is LNHDA, CDR2 SQIVND, per germline (reference sequence). The CDR3 is 12 amino acids. This CDR3 is CASSMEKETQYF. The DNA of the CDR3 is TGTGCCAGTAGTATGGAGAAAGAGACCCAGTACTTC.

The chain has TRBV6-2 or TRBV6-3 and TRBJ2-7, with 9 bases aligning to TRBD2. The CDR3 totals 12 residues. In germline, CDR1 is MNHEY, CDR2 SVGEGT. The junction had 1 base not matched to a gene; V was cut back by 3 bases and J by 7 bases. In nucleotides, the CDR3 is TGTGCCAGCAGTTATCTAGCGGGAGAGCAGTACTTC. This translates into CASSYLAGEQYF.

This clone was observed a handful of times. The DNA of the CDR3 is TGTGCCAGCTCACCACCGAGGACTAGCGGGACCAGCACAGATACGCAGTATTTT. Its protein is CASSPPRTSGTSTDTQYF. The gene calls are TRBV18 and TRBJ2-3; 12 bases fit TRBD2. Per germline, CDR1 KGHSH and CDR2 LQKENI. V was pared by 0 bases and J by 0 bases, with 4 bases of the junction left unmatched. The CDR3 covers 18 residues.

The chain links TRBV11-2 to TRBJ2-2; the match to TRBD1 covers 8 bases. The CDR3 runs 17 residues. V lost 5 bases to trimming and J lost 3 bases; unmatched junction nucleotides: 11. CDR1 SGHAT and CDR2 FQNNGV come from the germline V gene. CDR3 amino acids: CASSPGGTGFYTGELFF. The CDR3 coding sequence is TGTGCCAGCAGCCCAGGGGGGACAGGATTTTACACCGGGGAGCTGTTTTTT.

There are a few counts of this clone. This sequence joins TRBV6-1 and TRBJ1-4, with D possibly being TRBD1 (5 bases). CDR1 and CDR2 (germline): MNHNS, SASEGT. The CDR3 is made up of 17 amino acids. V lost 4 bases and J lost 1, with 16 bases in between. CDR3 coding DNA: TGTGCCAGCAGTGTTATACCCCCGGGGGGAACTAATGAAAAACTGTTTTTT. This encodes CASSVIPPGGTNEKLFF.

The chain has TRBV23-1 and TRBJ1-1; D is ambiguous. TRBV23-1 is placed among ORFs of uncertain function. This CDR3 contains 15 residues. Between the trimmed V and J ends, which lost 2 bases and 1 base, there was a span of 11 bases. This CDR3 reads CASSQASSRNTEAFF. The CDR3 nucleotides are TGCGCCAGCAGTCAAGCTTCGTCGAGGAACACTGAAGCTTTCTTT.

V and J are TRBV20-1 and TRBJ1-5, with 8 bases identical to TRBD1. Losses at the gene ends were 3 bases for V and 4 bases for J; bases not matched to a gene: 5. The CDR3 spans 14 residues. Germline V CDR1 and CDR2: DFQATT, SNEGSKA (reference sequence). CDR3 in DNA: TGCAGTGCTAGTTTACAGGGGGGAAATCAGCCCCAGCATTTT. It specifies CSASLQGGNQPQHF.

The rearrangement links TRBV7-9 to TRBJ2-3, with TRBD1 matching 10 bases. This CDR3 has 15 residues. The V and J ends lost 5 bases and 3 bases, in that order; junction bases with no gene match: 5. The germline CDR1 and CDR2 sequences are SEHNR and FQNEAQ (reference sequence). CDR3 coding DNA: TGTGCCAGCAGCCCCGGGACAGGGGAAACAGATACGCAGTATTTT. Translated: CASSPGTGETDTQYF. Full variable domain (outside the CDR3, taken from reference TRBV7-9 and TRBJ2-3): DTGVSQNPRHKITKRGQNVTFRCDPISEHNRLYWYRQTLGQGPEFLTYFQNEAQLEKSRLLSDRFSAERPKGSFSTLEIQRTEQGDSAMYLCASSPGTGETDTQYFGPGTRLTVL.

The CDR3: CASSRTGLSYEQYF. The CDR3 nucleotides read TGTGCCAGCAGCAGGACGGGACTCTCCTACGAGCAGTACTTC. The chain recombines TRBV5-5 with TRBJ2-7; D may be TRBD2 (6 bases). The CDR3 sequence is 14 residues long. CDR1 and CDR2 from the germline V gene are SGHKS and YYEKEE (reference sequence). Trimming took 4 bases from V and 0 from J, leaving 11 bases between them.

This clone has just one count. The V gene is TRBV6-5, the J gene TRBJ1-2; tentative D call: TRBD1 (5 bases). V shed 6 bases and J shed 0 bases, with 11 bases lying between them. The CDR3 sequence is 14 residues long. Germline loops: CDR1 MNHEY, CDR2 SVGAGI. The CDR3 spells CASSPWGANYGYTF. The CDR3, as DNA: TGTGCCAGCAGCCCCTGGGGGGCTAACTATGGCTACACCTTC.

The V call is TRBV3-1 (or the pseudogene TRBV3-2), the J call TRBJ1-1; D gene uncertain. V lost 1 base to trimming and J lost 0 bases, with 15 bases between them. Germline V gene lookup returns CDR1 LGHDT and CDR2 YNNKEL (reference sequence). This CDR3 has 17 residues. DNA of the CDR3: TGTGCCAGCAGCCAAGTAGCCAGCTTTCCTATGAACACTGAAGCTTTCTTT. It yields the protein CASSQVASFPMNTEAFF.

The chain has TRBV19 and TRBJ1-2, with 7 bases matching TRBD1. There are 13 residues in the CDR3. CDR1 is LNHDA, CDR2 SQIVND, per germline (reference sequence). The J segment lost 4 bases and the V segment lost 7 bases, leaving 6 bases of the junction unmatched. This CDR3 reads CASKHRGGYGYTF. In nucleotides, the CDR3 is TGTGCCAGTAAACACAGGGGTGGCTATGGCTACACCTTC.

This rearrangement joins TRBV5-1 to TRBJ2-7, with 7 bases matching TRBD1. The CDR3 covers 16 residues. Looked up from germline, CDR1 is SGHRS and CDR2 is YFSETQ. The J segment lost 6 bases and the V segment lost 2 bases, leaving 14 bases of the junction unmatched. The CDR3 here is CASSFEPGQSFREQYF. CDR3 DNA sequence: TGCGCCAGCAGCTTTGAACCGGGACAGAGTTTTCGCGAGCAGTACTTC.

The chain carries TRBV30 and TRBJ2-1; the D gene is possibly TRBD2 (5 bases). The germline gives CDR1 GTSNPN, CDR2 SVGIG (reference sequence). Trimming shortened V by 6 bases and J by 13 bases, and 13 bases separated the two germline ends. This CDR3 has 10 residues. In DNA form, the CDR3 reads TGTGCCTGCAAACTAGTTTCCCAGTTCTTC. Its translation is CACKLVSQFF.

The J gene is TRBJ2-7, the V gene TRBV30; 7 bases match TRBD1. CDR3 length: 14 residues. After removal of 0 bases from V and 0 bases from J, the junction contained 2 bases not matched to a gene. Germline lookup yields CDR1 GTSNPN and CDR2 SVGIG (reference sequence). The CDR3 here is CAWSVGTDSYEQYF. CDR3 sequence (DNA): TGTGCCTGGAGTGTAGGGACAGACTCCTACGAGCAGTACTTC.

The chain employs TRBV7-6 and TRBJ1-1, with D possibly TRBD1 on 6 matching bases. The CDR3 spans 14 residues. Germline CDR1 SGHVS, CDR2 FNYEAQ. Trimming cost V 1 base and J 2 bases, with 8 bases left between them. The CDR3 DNA reads as TGTGCCAGCAGCTTAGGGACAGAAAACACTGAAGCTTTCTTT. Protein product: CASSLGTENTEAFF.

The rearrangement links TRBV11-2 to TRBJ1-1; 9 nucleotides align to TRBD1. CDR1 SGHAT and CDR2 FQNNGV come from the germline V gene. Germline trimming cut 5 bases from V and 6 bases from J; bases unmatched to any gene: 7. This CDR3 has 14 residues. CDR3 region: CASSPTDRGPEAFF. In DNA form, the CDR3 reads TGTGCCAGCAGCCCTACGGACAGGGGACCTGAAGCTTTCTTT.

The rearrangement joins TRBV5-1 to TRBJ2-1, with a possible D match to TRBD1 (6 bases). From germline, CDR1 is SGHRS and CDR2 YFSETQ. This CDR3 contains 15 residues. V shed 4 bases and J shed 2 bases, with 13 bases lying between them. The chain's CDR3 is CASSPGQSTYNEQFF. The CDR3 DNA reads TGCGCCAGCAGCCCCGGACAGTCAACCTACAATGAGCAGTTCTTC.